This is a list of T cell receptor beta chains from one sample in a study of blood T cell repertoires in COVID-19. Method: immunoSEQ multiplex PCR; TCRdb's copy keeps in-frame clones and lacks some. Among approximately 140,000 clones listed, about four fifths were seen once. Sequenced material: PBMCs or T cells enriched from blood (not recorded which). The receptors here all came from a woman between 50 and 59 years old with acute COVID-19. Both conserved end residues are trimmed from each CDR3. A D gene is named only where the DNA matches it firmly. Expanded clones are given a class, and other clones once, few, many or no size at all.

j_gene | v_gene | abundance | d_gene | CDR3aa
TRBJ2-5 | TRBV30 | - | TRBD2 | AWRFWRAGGIETQY
TRBJ1-2 | TRBV25-1 | - | - | ASSNGGSPYGYT
TRBJ2-1 | TRBV10-2 | - | TRBD2 | ASSSPLAGTSSYNEQF
TRBJ2-1 | TRBV7-3 | - | - | ASSLTSDTSVF
TRBJ1-5 | TRBV10-2 | once | - | ASRLDTAPGQPQH
TRBJ2-1 | TRBV19 | - | TRBD1 | ASSLTGGNTHNEQF
TRBJ1-6 | TRBV7-3 | - | - | ASSEQGTNSPLH
TRBJ2-1 | TRBV5-1 | - | TRBD2 | ASSSRGSRNEQF
TRBJ2-1 | TRBV7-9 | - | TRBD2 | ASSSSGRLHEQF
TRBJ2-5 | TRBV5-1 | - | TRBD1 | ASSTGQGEETQY
TRBJ2-3 | TRBV19 | - | - | ASSMNGRGTQY
TRBJ1-1 | TRBV7-2 | - | - | ASSPTPGNTEAF
TRBJ1-1 | TRBV7-2 | - | - | ASSFLPTEDTEAF
TRBJ2-7 | TRBV5-1 | - | TRBD2 | ASSLRPSGSSYEQY
TRBJ1-2 | TRBV30 | - | TRBD1 | AWDDRENYGYT
TRBJ1-1 | TRBV19 | - | TRBD1 | ASSIEGADTEAF
TRBJ1-1 | TRBV30 | once | - | AWELAGNTEAF
TRBJ2-2 | TRBV2 | - | TRBD1 | ASSGQGLNTGELF
TRBJ1-2 | TRBV19 | - | TRBD1 | ASSIGQGQYGYT
TRBJ2-7 | TRBV6-4 | - | TRBD2 | ASSDRRSASGGLRTYEQY
TRBJ2-3 | TRBV24-1 | - | - | ATSDFYEGADTQY
TRBJ2-1 | TRBV11-3 | - | - | ASSFDSGWSYNEQF
TRBJ2-7 | TRBV15 | - | - | ATSTTGDYEQY
TRBJ1-2 | TRBV10-3 | - | TRBD1 | AISNHGTDYGYT
TRBJ2-5 | TRBV18 | - | - | ASSRDSGETQY
TRBJ2-3 | TRBV2 | - | TRBD2 | ASCTSGTDTQY
TRBJ1-5 | TRBV5-6 | few | - | ASSPRGSNQPQH
TRBJ2-7 | TRBV4-2 | few | TRBD2 | ASSQDLRERDEQY
TRBJ1-2 | TRBV6-5 | - | TRBD1 | ASTGTGGIYGYT
TRBJ2-7 | TRBV19 | - | - | ASSIAGLGYEQY
TRBJ2-1 | TRBV9 | - | - | ASSVAGGAVNEQF
TRBJ2-2 | TRBV24-1 | - | TRBD1 | ATRKKQGARTGELF
TRBJ2-6 | TRBV21-1 | - | - | ARDGETGVPRGANVLT
TRBJ2-5 | TRBV7-2 | - | TRBD2 | ASSLVASGRETQY
TRBJ2-7 | TRBV5-4 | - | - | ASSLPGSFREQY
TRBJ1-5 | TRBV19 | few | TRBD1 | ASSIVEGAQPQH
TRBJ1-4 | TRBV5-6 | - | - | ASSLNSVSLGGKLF
TRBJ1-3 | TRBV5-1 | once | - | ASSSQGSGNTIY
TRBJ1-2 | TRBV11-2 | - | - | ASSPDSNYGYT
TRBJ1-4 | TRBV3-1/TRBV3-2 | - | TRBD1 | ASSQWGQNEKLF
TRBJ1-5 | TRBV11-2 | - | - | ASSSGAGQPQH
TRBJ1-2 | TRBV5-4 | - | TRBD1 | ASSPTGGADYGYT
TRBJ2-1 | TRBV7-9 | - | TRBD2 | ASSPRTSGKWNEQF
TRBJ2-1 | TRBV2 | few | TRBD2 | ASSDPRGRAGGPNEQF
TRBJ2-3 | TRBV11-2 | - | TRBD2 | ASSSEYSGSTADTQY
TRBJ2-6 | TRBV6-5 | - | TRBD1 | ASRGGAGANVLT
TRBJ1-1 | TRBV7-9 | few | - | ASSLGGRGNTEAF
TRBJ2-4 | TRBV28 | - | - | ASSLGDGSGDIQY
TRBJ1-1 | TRBV29-1 | - | - | SAYRSTEAF
TRBJ2-7 | TRBV28 | few | TRBD1 | ASRPSYRGYEQY
TRBJ2-3 | TRBV6-2/TRBV6-3 | - | TRBD1 | ASSSLTGLANTQY
TRBJ1-5 | TRBV5-1 | - | - | ASSPTSGTGNQPQH
TRBJ2-7 | TRBV19 | - | TRBD2 | ASSLRTSGRGEQY
TRBJ2-1 | TRBV5-1 | - | - | ASSLAVGYEQF
TRBJ2-3 | TRBV5-6 | - | TRBD2 | ASSLWFDAGASTDTQY
TRBJ2-7 | TRBV5-1 | - | TRBD1 | ASSFGTGGNEQY
TRBJ2-7 | TRBV23-1 | few | TRBD2 | ASGTSGPYEQY
TRBJ1-5 | TRBV5-6 | - | - | ASSLRLGGFNQPQH
TRBJ2-1 | TRBV3-1/TRBV3-2 | - | TRBD1 | ASSQDPGGGNEQF
TRBJ1-5 | TRBV3-1/TRBV3-2 | - | - | ASSRSAGYQPQH